This T cell receptor (beta chain) was retrieved from a study of blood T cell repertoires in COVID-19. Across the whole study: Some COVID-19 samples were acute and others convalescent; all came from the United States, Italy and Spain.

TCRdb's copy holds only in-frame clones and misses some; the assay was immunoSEQ multiplex PCR. The sample has roughly 260,000 clones, 86% seen once; the top ten hold about 2.7%. CDR3 size: 14 residues. Trimming stripped 4 bases from V and 2 bases from J, with 9 bases between. Germline V gives CDR1 SEHNR, CDR2 FQNEAQ (reference sequence). Comment on this clone: The sample carries other DNA sequences with the same CDR3.

Adults between about 18 and 95 years of age took part from fewer than 30 US areas. Cohort 3 recovered donors had two negative PCRs, clearance, or symptom resolution. Sequenced: PBMCs or T cells enriched from blood (not recorded which). The chain joins TRBV7-9 to TRBJ2-1; tentatively, D is TRBD2 (6 bases). The receptor was isolated from a woman between 18 and 29 years old who had recovered from COVID-19. Here the CDR3 DNA reads TGTGCCAGCAGCTCGGGACTTACCTACAATGAGCAGTTCTTC. Its protein is CASSSGLTYNEQFF.